What follows are 13 T cell receptor beta chains derived from one specimen sequenced in a study of PD-L1 blockade in urothelial cancer. The table came from immunoSEQ multiplex PCR; TCRdb's copy has only in-frame clones and leaves some out. Of tens of thousands of clones listed, about four fifths were seen once; the top ten hold 1% to 1.5%. This sample's time point: pretreatment peripheral blood. Source: PBMCs, taken around atezolizumab (anti-PD-L1) treatment. The receptor set was obtained from a man aged 50-59 years with urothelial cancer.

Written as DNA, the CDR3 is TGTGCCAGCAGCGTCGATGTTGGGGGAGGCCCCTACGAGCAGTACTTC. It codes for CASSVDVGGGPYEQYF. V usage is TRBV9 and J usage is TRBJ2-7; D possibly corresponds to TRBD2 (6 bases). From germline, CDR1 is SGDLS and CDR2 YYNGEE. This CDR3 spans 16 amino acids. The ends were cut back, 2 bases at V and 2 bases at J, with 17 bases in the middle.

This chain connects TRBV5-1 to TRBJ1-5; TRBD1 matches at 9 bases. The J segment lost 9 bases and the V segment lost 4 bases, leaving 11 bases of the junction unmatched. Germline V gene data show CDR1 as SGHRS and CDR2 as YFSETQ. The CDR3 runs to 15 residues. In DNA, the CDR3 is TGCGCCAGCAGCCCGGTACAGGGGGCCGGAGGGCCCCAGCATTTT. It is translated as CASSPVQGAGGPQHF.

The V gene is TRBV15, the J gene TRBJ2-1, with 9 bases lining up with TRBD2. This CDR3 has 16 residues. Trimming removed 0 bases from V and 6 bases from J; junction bases left unmatched: 6. Germline CDR1 is LNHNV and CDR2 is YYDKDF (reference sequence). The CDR3 sequence: CATSRDRAGGPNEQFF. The DNA of the CDR3 is TGTGCCACCAGCAGAGATAGGGCGGGGGGGCCCAATGAGCAGTTCTTC.

The genes are TRBV6-1 and TRBJ1-5; the D is unclear. The V gene lost 2 bases and the J gene lost 6 bases, with 14 bases spanning the gap. The CDR3 sequence is 15 residues long. CDR1 and CDR2 (germline): MNHNS, SASEGT. The CDR3 DNA follows: TGTGCCAGCAGTGAATTCCGAGGTGGTGGTCAGCCCCAGCATTTT. Its protein is CASSEFRGGGQPQHF.

The chain recombines TRBV30 with TRBJ1-5; a possible D gene is TRBD1 (6 bases). Germline CDR1 is GTSNPN and CDR2 is SVGIG (reference sequence). The CDR3 has 15 amino acids. Deletions cut 2 bases from V and 1 base from J, with 12 bases between. In DNA form, the CDR3 reads TGTGCCTGGAGTTCCACAGGGCTCAGCAATCAGCCCCAGCATTTT. Translation: CAWSSTGLSNQPQHF.

CDR3 nucleotide sequence: TGCGCCAGCAGCCCAATAACCTCGTGGGACAGGGGCTCCTACGAGCAGTACTTC. As protein: CASSPITSWDRGSYEQYF. The rearrangement links TRBV4-1 to TRBJ2-7; 10 nucleotides agree with TRBD1. Losses at the gene ends were 4 bases for V and 0 bases for J; bases not matched to a gene: 12. The CDR3 extends over 18 amino acids. Germline V gives CDR1 MGHRA, CDR2 YSYEKL.

J is TRBJ1-1 and V is TRBV27, with D unclear. V lost 3 bases and J lost 8, with 16 bases in between. The V gene's germline CDR1 is MNHEY and CDR2 SMNVEV (reference sequence). The CDR3 contains 14 residues. CDR3 nucleotide sequence: TGTGCCAGCAGTTTCCTCGTGTCCACGGGAGAAGCTTTCTTT. Protein: CASSFLVSTGEAFF.

This clone was picked up one time. The chain combines TRBV18 with TRBJ2-1; D not resolved. Germline V lookup: CDR1 KGHSH, CDR2 LQKENI. V gave up 8 bases and J gave up 10 bases, with 27 bases separating them. This CDR3 is built from 16 residues. CDR3 bases: TGTGCCAGCAAAACCAGTAGCAGTATTGAACCCGACGAGCAGTTCTTC. Translating it yields CASKTSSSIEPDEQFF.

This chain joins TRBV6-1 and TRBJ2-2; 9 bases are a match to TRBD1. The CDR3 runs 13 residues. Germline V CDR1 and CDR2: MNHNS, SASEGT. Germline trimming cut 10 bases from V and 5 bases from J; bases unmatched to any gene: 5. The DNA of the CDR3 is TGTGCCATAGGGACAGGGTTAACCGGGGAGCTGTTTTTT. The encoded protein is CAIGTGLTGELFF.

This chain uses TRBV28 with TRBJ2-7; 10 nucleotides match TRBD1. CDR3 length: 15 amino acids. V lost 7 bases and J lost 0; bases outside the gene matches: 6. Germline loops: CDR1 MDHEN, CDR2 SYDVKM. DNA of the CDR3: TGTGCCAGCACCCGGGGGACAGGGGTCTCCTACGAGCAGTACTTC. Translating gives CASTRGTGVSYEQYF.

The genes are TRBV7-2 and TRBJ2-2, with D possibly being TRBD2 (5 bases). Trimming took 1 base from V and 3 from J, leaving 6 bases between them. CDR3 length: 14 residues. Germline V CDR1 and CDR2: SGHTA, FQGNSA. CDR3 nucleotide sequence: TGTGCCAGCAGCTTAGGGCGGGACACCGGGGAGCTGTTTTTT. Its translation: CASSLGRDTGELFF. Drawing the rest from reference TRBV7-2 and TRBJ2-2, the complete variable domain is GAGVSQSPSNKVTEKGKDVELRCDPISGHTALYWYRQSLGQGLEFLIYFQGNSAPDKSGLPSDRFSAERTGGSVSTLTIQRTQQEDSAVYLCASSLGRDTGELFFGEGSRLTVL.

The chain joins TRBV7-9 to TRBJ2-7; D is possibly TRBD2 (6 bases). The germline V gene encodes CDR1 SEHNR and CDR2 FQNEAQ (reference sequence). V lost 11 bases and J 5 bases, leaving 19 bases between the germline ends. The CDR3 has 13 residues. This CDR3 reads CASRGLTLNEQYF. Written as DNA, the CDR3 is TGTGCCTCTCGGGGACTCACCCTCAACGAGCAGTACTTC.

This clone has a single count. The chain has TRBV27 and TRBJ2-3; 14 nucleotides line up with TRBD2. V was clipped by 4 bases and J by 11 bases; unmatched bases: 8. Germline CDR1 MNHEY, CDR2 SMNVEV (reference sequence). The CDR3 loop spans 15 amino acids. The CDR3 DNA reads as TGTGCCAGCAGTTCCGGGACTAGCGGGAGAGGTGGGCAGTATTTT. As protein: CASSSGTSGRGGQYF.